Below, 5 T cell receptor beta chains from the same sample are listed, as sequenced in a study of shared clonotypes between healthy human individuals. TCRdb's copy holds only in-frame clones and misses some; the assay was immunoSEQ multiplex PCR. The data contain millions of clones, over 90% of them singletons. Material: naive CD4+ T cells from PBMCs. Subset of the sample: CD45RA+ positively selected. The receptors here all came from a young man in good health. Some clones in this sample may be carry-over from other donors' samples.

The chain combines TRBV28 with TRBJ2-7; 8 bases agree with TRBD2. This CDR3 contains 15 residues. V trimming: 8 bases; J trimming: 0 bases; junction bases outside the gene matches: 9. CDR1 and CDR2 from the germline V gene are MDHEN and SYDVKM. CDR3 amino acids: CASDSRTSRSYEQYF. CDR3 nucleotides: TGTGCCAGCGACAGCAGGACTAGCCGCTCCTACGAGCAGTACTTC.

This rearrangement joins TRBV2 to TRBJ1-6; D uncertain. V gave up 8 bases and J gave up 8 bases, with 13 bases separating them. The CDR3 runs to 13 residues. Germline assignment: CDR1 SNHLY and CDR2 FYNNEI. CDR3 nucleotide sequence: TGTGCCAGCGGGGTAGAGGGTGATTCACCCCTCCACTTT. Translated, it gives CASGVEGDSPLHF.

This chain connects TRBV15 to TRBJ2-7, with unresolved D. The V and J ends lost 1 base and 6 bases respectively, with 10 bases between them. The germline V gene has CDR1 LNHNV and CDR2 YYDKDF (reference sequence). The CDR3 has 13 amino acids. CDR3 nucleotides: TGTGCCACCAGCAGAGGCCTTACGGGCGAGCAGTACTTC. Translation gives CATSRGLTGEQYF.

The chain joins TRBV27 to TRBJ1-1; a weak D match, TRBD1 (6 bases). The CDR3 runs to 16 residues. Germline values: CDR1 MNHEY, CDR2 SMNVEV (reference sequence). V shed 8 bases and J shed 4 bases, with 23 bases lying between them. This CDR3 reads CASDTRDTPRGTEAFF. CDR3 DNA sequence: TGTGCCAGCGACACGCGGGACACCCCTAGGGGCACTGAAGCTTTCTTT.

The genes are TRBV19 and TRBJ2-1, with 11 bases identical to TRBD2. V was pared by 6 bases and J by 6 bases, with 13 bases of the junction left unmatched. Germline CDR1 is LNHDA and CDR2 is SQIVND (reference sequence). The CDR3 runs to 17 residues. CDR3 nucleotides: TGTGCCAGTAGGGGGGGGCGACTAGCGGGACCCGGCAATGAGCAGTTCTTC. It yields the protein CASRGGRLAGPGNEQFF.